Sequencing of this T cell receptor (beta chain) was carried out in a study of cytotoxic CD8 clonotypes in ibrutinib-treated CLL. Study-wide background: Overall, 25 or so responses were partial and 2 complete; following median roughly six years, 14 patients stayed remitted and around twelve progressed.

This CDR3 is built from 17 residues. Germline V gene sequence: CDR1 SGHRS, CDR2 YFSETQ. V shed 0 bases and J shed 5 bases, with 17 bases lying between them. Findings of the study overall: Starting clonality was above that of age-matched healthy donors and tracked circulating CD8+ T-cell counts. Baseline levels were approached again at progression, after clonality had risen at ibrutinib response. Under therapy, public clonotypes either contracted or stayed stable, and they were uncommon.

TCRdb's copy holds only in-frame clones and misses some; the assay was immunoSEQ multiplex PCR. The repertoire consists of about 160,000 clones, with about 88% occurring once and the leading ten covering 3% to 3.5%. With regard to this clone: Its antigen is unknown.

The specimen comprised PBMCs, sampled at disease progression, from a patient treated with ibrutinib. V is TRBV5-1 and J is TRBJ2-2, with D perhaps given as TRBD1 or TRBD2 (5 bases each). The sequence was collected from a human donor with chronic lymphocytic leukemia. The CDR3 protein is CASSLDPPGTRTGELFF. The CDR3 DNA is TGCGCCAGCAGCTTGGATCCGCCTGGGACCCGAACCGGGGAGCTGTTTTTT.